This T cell receptor (beta chain) comes out of a study of T cell repertoires in cytomegalovirus infection. Study as a whole: An indication of both CMV infection and matching HLA type came from public TCR beta signatures.

With regard to this clonotype: Its antigen is not known. A much larger clonotype is one base distant, so this may be a read error.

This CDR3 comprises 14 residues. Germline assignment: CDR1 MNHEY and CDR2 SVGEGT. V lost 0 bases and J lost 8, with 11 bases in between. TCRdb re-derived calls from the reads in MiXCR, one entry per CDR3 protein. The sample consists of 150,000 to 200,000 distinct CDR3 sequences, 7.5% to 10% of them appearing once. Study conclusions and caveats: HLA-C-restricted TCR beta clonotypes specific for CMV led the ex vivo response. Using cumulative public TCR beta family frequency, the authors identified those who carried CMV together with the relevant HLA.

This receptor was taken from a human donor in good health (CMV status not recorded). Some clones in this sample may be carry-over from other donors' samples. This chain uses TRBV6-2 or TRBV6-3 with TRBJ2-1; tentatively, D is TRBD1 or TRBD2 (6 bases each). Sequencing input: PBMCs. Here the CDR3 reads CASSYSGGRDEQFF. Written as DNA, the CDR3 is TGTGCCAGCAGTTACTCGGGGGGCCGCGATGAGCAGTTCTTC.